The 4 T cell receptor beta chains given below trace back to one sample, sequenced in a study of control samples from healthy donors and cancer patients. Assay used: immunoSEQ multiplex PCR; TCRdb lists only in-frame clones, some missing. The repertoire holds roughly 59,000 clones, with around 90% as singletons. Sequenced: PBMCs. The receptor source for this set is a man in his forties with colorectal cancer.

The V gene is TRBV6-1, the J gene TRBJ1-1; the D is unclear. The V end lost 6 bases, the J end lost 3 bases, and 8 bases lay between the germline ends. The CDR3 contains 12 residues. Per germline, CDR1 MNHNS and CDR2 SASEGT. CDR3 bases: TGTGCCAGCAGCCGAGTGGACACTGAAGCTTTCTTT. Translating it yields CASSRVDTEAFF.

The chain employs TRBV2 and TRBJ2-2; 7 positions agree with TRBD1. The V and J ends lost 8 bases and 5 bases, in that order; junction bases with no gene match: 8. The CDR3 runs to 14 residues. Germline CDR1 reads SNHLY; CDR2 reads FYNNEI. The DNA of the CDR3 is TGTGCCAGCGCCACCGGGACAGCGACCGGGGAGCTGTTTTTT. Its protein product is CASATGTATGELFF.

This chain connects TRBV7-2 to TRBJ2-2; D gene ambiguous. V lost 4 bases and J lost 7, with 7 bases in between. The CDR3 length is 12 residues. The germline V gene encodes CDR1 SGHTA and CDR2 FQGNSA. The CDR3 spells CASSSPGGELFF. The CDR3 region has the DNA TGTGCCAGCAGCTCCCCAGGCGGGGAGCTGTTTTTT.

V gene TRBV9 combines with J gene TRBJ1-2; D unclear. Germline assignment: CDR1 SGDLS and CDR2 YYNGEE. The CDR3 totals 14 residues. V gave up 4 bases and J gave up 8 bases, with 18 bases separating them. The chain's CDR3 is CASSSPRGREGYTF. In nucleotides, the CDR3 is TGTGCCAGCAGCTCACCACGCGGGAGGGAGGGCTACACCTTC.